What follows are 2 T cell receptor beta chains derived from one specimen sequenced in a study of T cells in Graves' hyperthyroidism and ophthalmopathy. Amplification of TCR beta CDR3 regions was performed using RNA transcripts as template. A first-round RT-PCR of the TCR CDR3 used the HTBI primer set. TCRdb redid the calling of the multiplex PCR reads with MiXCR, one entry per CDR3 protein. This table holds about 180,000 distinct CDR3 sequences, around 15% found once. The material sequenced was blood. The source is a woman aged 45-60 years with Graves' hyperthyroidism.

In this sample, this clonotype turned up many times. This chain uses TRBV19 with TRBJ2-5; D not resolved. Per germline, CDR1 LNHDA and CDR2 SQIVND (reference sequence). Between the trimmed V and J ends, which lost 6 bases and 5 bases, there was a span of 19 bases. The CDR3 is 15 amino acids. The CDR3 DNA reads TGTGCCAGTAGACCGACGGCATCCCCCTTTGAGACCCAGTACTTC. Its protein is CASRPTASPFETQYF.

This clonotype was recorded at least ten times. The chain employs TRBV7-9 and TRBJ1-1; D may be TRBD1 (5 bases). Germline lookup yields CDR1 SEHNR and CDR2 FQNEAQ (reference sequence). The CDR3 has 13 amino acids. Trimming took 5 bases from V and 1 from J, leaving 8 bases between them. DNA of the CDR3: TGTGCCAGCAGCCAGGGAACGAACACTGAAGCTTTCTTT. Protein product: CASSQGTNTEAFF.